This T cell receptor beta chain was profiled in a study of response to subunit inactivated influenza vaccine. Study-level results: Each seasonal flu vaccination may recruit only limited new T cells, authors suggested.

TCRdb called the RT-PCR reads again in MiXCR, with one record for every CDR3 protein. Of fewer than 600,000 distinct CDR3 sequences listed, 6% to 9% are singletons. Trimming cost V 4 bases and J 5 bases; bases outside gene matches: 6. The CDR3 covers 14 residues. The germline V gene has CDR1 SGHTA and CDR2 FQGNSA. The table lists this clonotype with a few counts. What it recognizes is unknown. The chain is built from TRBV7-2 and TRBJ2-5; TRBD1 matches 8 bases. The receptor was derived from a man in his fifties or sixties who received an inactivated influenza vaccine. The sequenced sample was PBMCs from blood, obtained 23 to 25 months after vaccination. This CDR3 is CASSSPTGVETQYF. Here the CDR3 DNA reads TGTGCCAGCAGCTCGCCGACAGGGGTGGAGACCCAGTACTTC.